The clone carrying this TCR beta chain was observed at least ten times. With 2 bases removed from V and 0 bases from J, the gap between germline ends came to 7 bases. The CDR3 is 15 amino acids. Per germline, CDR1 MNHEY and CDR2 SVGEGT. This sample is drawn from a study of CD8 T cells in ankylosing spondylitis. TCRdb re-derived calls from the 5' RACE reads in MiXCR, one entry per CDR3 protein. The sample comprises fewer than 150,000 distinct CDR3 sequences, more than 5.5% of which are singletons, and around 12% rests with the top ten. The specimen was blood, either unsorted or a sorted T cell fraction (not recorded which). J is TRBJ2-2 and V is TRBV6-2 or TRBV6-3; no reliable D call. This receptor was identified in a female donor with ankylosing spondylitis or in good health (not recorded which). The CDR3 coding sequence is TGTGCCAGCAGTTACGACGGAACGAACACCGGGGAGCTGTTTTTT. Translation: CASSYDGTNTGELFF.